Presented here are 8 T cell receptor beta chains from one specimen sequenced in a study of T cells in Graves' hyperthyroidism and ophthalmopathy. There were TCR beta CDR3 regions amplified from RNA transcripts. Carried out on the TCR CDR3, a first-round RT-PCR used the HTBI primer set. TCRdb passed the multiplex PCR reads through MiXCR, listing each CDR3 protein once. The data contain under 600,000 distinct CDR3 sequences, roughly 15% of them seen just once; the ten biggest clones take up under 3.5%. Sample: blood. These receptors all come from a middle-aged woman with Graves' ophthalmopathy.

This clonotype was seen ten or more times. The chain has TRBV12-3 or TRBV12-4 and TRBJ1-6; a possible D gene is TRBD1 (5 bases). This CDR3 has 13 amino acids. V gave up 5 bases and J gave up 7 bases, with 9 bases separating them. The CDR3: CASSRQPNSPLHF. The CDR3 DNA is TGTGCCAGCAGTAGACAGCCCAATTCACCCCTCCACTTT.

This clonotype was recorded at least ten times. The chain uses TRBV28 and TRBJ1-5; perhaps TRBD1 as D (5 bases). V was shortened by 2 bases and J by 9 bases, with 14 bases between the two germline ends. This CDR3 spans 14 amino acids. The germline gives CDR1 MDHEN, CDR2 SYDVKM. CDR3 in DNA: TGTGCCAGCAGTTTAGATCAGGGCCGTCGGCCCCAGCATTTT. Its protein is CASSLDQGRRPQHF.

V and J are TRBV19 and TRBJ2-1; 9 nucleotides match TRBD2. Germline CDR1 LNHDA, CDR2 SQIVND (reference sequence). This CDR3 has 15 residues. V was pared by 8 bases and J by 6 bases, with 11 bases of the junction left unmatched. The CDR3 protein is CASGLFGLASNEQFF. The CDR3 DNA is TGTGCCAGTGGTCTCTTCGGACTAGCGAGCAATGAGCAGTTCTTC.

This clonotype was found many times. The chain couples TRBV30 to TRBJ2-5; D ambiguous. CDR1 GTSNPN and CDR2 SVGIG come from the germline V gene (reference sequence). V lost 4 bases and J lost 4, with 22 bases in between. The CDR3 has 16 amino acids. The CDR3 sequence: CAWKIGAVGIGETQYF. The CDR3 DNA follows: TGTGCCTGGAAAATAGGAGCTGTGGGGATAGGAGAGACCCAGTACTTC. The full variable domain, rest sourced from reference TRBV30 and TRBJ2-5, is SQTIHQWPATLVQPVGSPLSLECTVEGTSNPNLYWYRQAAGRGLQLLFYSVGIGQISSEVPQNLSASRPQDRQFILSSKKLLLSDSGFYLCAWKIGAVGIGETQYFGPGTRLLVL.

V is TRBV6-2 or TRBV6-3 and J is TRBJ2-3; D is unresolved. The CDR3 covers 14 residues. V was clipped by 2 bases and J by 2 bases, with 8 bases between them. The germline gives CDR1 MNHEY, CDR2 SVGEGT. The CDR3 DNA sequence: TGTGCCAGCAGTTACGTTGAGCCCACAGATACGCAGTATTTT. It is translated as CASSYVEPTDTQYF.

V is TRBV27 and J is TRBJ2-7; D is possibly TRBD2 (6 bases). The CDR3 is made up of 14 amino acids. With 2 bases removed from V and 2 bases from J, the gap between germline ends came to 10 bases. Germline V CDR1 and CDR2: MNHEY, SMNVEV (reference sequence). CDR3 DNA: TGTGCCAGCAGTTTACGGCGGGGAACCTACGAGCAGTACTTC. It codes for CASSLRRGTYEQYF.

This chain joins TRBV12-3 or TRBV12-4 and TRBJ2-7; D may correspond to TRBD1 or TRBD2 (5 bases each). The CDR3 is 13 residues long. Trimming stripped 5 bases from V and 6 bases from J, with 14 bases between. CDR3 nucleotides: TGTGCCAGCAGTCCCACCGGGGCACTCGAGCAGTACTTC. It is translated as CASSPTGALEQYF.

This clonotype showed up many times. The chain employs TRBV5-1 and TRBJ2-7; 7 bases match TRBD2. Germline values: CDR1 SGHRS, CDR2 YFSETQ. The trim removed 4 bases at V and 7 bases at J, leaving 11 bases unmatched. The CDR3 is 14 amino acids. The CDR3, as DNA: TGCGCCAGCAGCCAAAGGGAGGGCCTGGGTGAGCAGTACTTC. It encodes CASSQREGLGEQYF.